This T cell receptor (beta chain) was captured in a study of post-analysis software for immune sequencing data. Study at large: Relapsing-remitting, secondary progressive and progressive-relapsing forms of multiple sclerosis all featured among disease courses. Findings and limits, study-wide: Strong co-clustering by F measure linked samples that shared a preparation batch. The study found TRBV5-6, TRBV5-1 and TRBV20-1 among five or six TRBV segments more frequent in patients than controls.

The library was made from cDNA and included unique molecular identifiers. TCRdb reprocessed the PCR reads via MiXCR and lists one record per CDR3 protein. The data hold 380,000 or so distinct CDR3 sequences, with roughly 35% observed a single time. Comment on this clonotype: The antigen is not known.

The CDR3 runs 14 residues. Unmatched junction bases numbered 4, after V lost 4 bases and J lost 6 bases. Germline lookup yields CDR1 SEHNR and CDR2 FQNEAQ (reference sequence). The sequencing sample was made of blood. The receptor comes from a girl between 5 and 17 years old with multiple sclerosis. This chain links TRBV7-9 with TRBJ1-5; 9 bases align to TRBD1. CDR3 bases: TGTGCCAGCAGCTACCCGGGACAGGGTCAGCCCCAGCATTTT. Amino acids: CASSYPGQGQPQHF. The full variable domain, in which reference TRBV7-9 and TRBJ1-5 provide the parts outside the CDR3, is DTGVSQNPRHKITKRGQNVTFRCDPISEHNRLYWYRQTLGQGPEFLTYFQNEAQLEKSRLLSDRFSAERPKGSFSTLEIQRTEQGDSAMYLCASSYPGQGQPQHFGDGTRLSIL.